Each of the 5 T cell receptor beta chains below was sequenced from the same sample in a study of beta chain features in type 1 diabetes. Sequencing targeted expressed TCRB transcripts, as all isolated RNA had been reverse transcribed. Only in-frame clones appear in the TCRdb table, and some are missing; sequencing was by immunoSEQ multiplex PCR. The sample consists of around 240,000 clones, around 68% of them appearing once. Input material: naive CD4+ T cells from blood. The receptors come from a man aged 25 to 40 in good health.

The rearrangement joins TRBV28 to TRBJ2-6; D remains unclear. The germline V gene has CDR1 MDHEN and CDR2 SYDVKM. The V end was cut by 5 bases, the J end by 2 bases, with 4 bases between. The CDR3 extends over 13 amino acids. CDR3 region: CASSIAGANVLTF. The CDR3 DNA follows: TGTGCCAGCAGTATCGCTGGGGCCAACGTCCTGACTTTC.

This clone was counted once. The chain carries TRBV14 and TRBJ1-1; tentatively, D is TRBD1 (5 bases). V lost 1 base and J lost 4, with 13 bases in between. This CDR3 comprises 15 residues. Germline V gene lookup returns CDR1 SGHDN and CDR2 FVKESK. Written as DNA, the CDR3 is TGTGCCAGCAGCCAAGTTGGGGGGTTAAGCACTGAAGCTTTCTTT. This gives the protein CASSQVGGLSTEAFF.

With regard to this clone: Other DNA sequences within the sample encode an identical CDR3. The chain uses TRBV29-1 and TRBJ1-1; no definite D call. Germline CDR1 is SQVTM and CDR2 is ANQGSEA. The CDR3 has 13 amino acids. The V end was cut by 4 bases, the J end by 0 bases, with 9 bases between. CDR3 nucleotides: TGCAGCGTTGCCGGCTTAATGAACACTGAAGCTTTCTTT. Its translation: CSVAGLMNTEAFF.

V is TRBV28 and J is TRBJ2-5; TRBD2 might be the D (5 bases). The CDR3 consists of 13 residues. From germline, CDR1 is MDHEN and CDR2 SYDVKM. The V and J ends lost 10 bases and 0 bases respectively, with 12 bases between them. CDR3: CAIGEPHQETQYF. Here the CDR3 DNA reads TGTGCCATCGGGGAGCCACACCAAGAGACCCAGTACTTC.

This clone appeared a few times. The rearrangement uses TRBV5-6 and TRBJ2-6; D ambiguous. The CDR3 contains 15 residues. Trimming took 0 bases from V and 7 from J, leaving 11 bases between them. Germline CDR1 and CDR2: SGHDT and YYEEEE. This chain's CDR3 is CASSLEPNGANVLTF. The CDR3 DNA sequence: TGTGCCAGCAGCTTGGAGCCGAATGGAGCCAACGTCCTGACTTTC.